The source of this TCR beta chain is a study of blood T cell repertoires in COVID-19 (dated by TCRdb to 2019 to 2021). About the investigation overall: Collaborator samples came from the United States, Italy and Spain and covered acute and convalescent phases of COVID-19. The repertoires were released in a freely available public database meant as a resource for research on the immune response to SARS-CoV-2. The prospective study material was composed of cDNA or gDNA derived from T cells, B-cell-depleted T cells, or PBMCs. Samples were obtained from the ongoing ImmuneRACE study (first 160 participants) and from approximately 1,200 subjects provided by 6 global collaborators. HLA class I and class II types, where available, came from metadata supplied by the sample provider rather than from assay-based typing. Deeply sampled blood TCRbeta repertoires from subjects exposed to, actively infected with, or recovered from COVID-19 were included in the dataset. Nearly every sample came with metadata listing a de-identified subject ID, COVID-19 status, age in years and sex.

Results the study describes overall, beyond this receptor: Clinical and demographic metadata were provided uncurated, with the amount varying by source and participant.

A remark on this clone: This clone's antigen is unknown. Nothing much larger sits one base from this clone, and base qualities are not available.

The immunoSEQ Assay, a bias-controlled multiplex PCR, was used to amplify TCRbeta CDR3 regions from genomic DNA. The paper's data handling went like this. The number of nucleated cells in each sample was estimated from the amplification of reference gene primers within the assay. To quantify the absolute abundance of each unique TCRbeta CDR3 rearrangement, sequence reads were collapsed and filtered. For each sample, productive Simpson clonality was calculated by taking the square root of Simpson's diversity index across productive rearrangements. TCRdb holds this immuneACCESS table with in-frame rearrangements only. Some clones are missing; in checked studies, unresolved V genes explain under half, and the rest has no known cause. V, J and clone size are those of that table, while D and trimming were read from the DNA. This sample holds about 110,000 clones; approximately 84% were observed only once. In total, the top ten clones hold 11% to 15% of the sample.

Collaborating institutions collected whole blood in K2EDTA tubes following their own protocols. For TCRbeta analysis, collaborators shipped samples as frozen whole blood, isolated PBMCs, or DNA extracted from either of those sample types. V loses 4 bases, J loses 8 bases, and the germline ends lie 15 bases apart. CDR1 and CDR2 are read off the germline V gene as SGHRS and YFSETQ. The CDR3 runs 13 amino acids, cysteine and phenylalanine included. The CDR3 DNA has 39 bases and is translated from base 1. The sequence links TRBV5-1 to TRBJ1-2; the D gene identity is not certain. The sample taken for sequencing was peripheral blood. The source is a woman in her sixties or seventies with acute or convalescent COVID-19. The sequence in DNA is TGCGCCAGCAGCCCCGGGGAGCCGGGAGGCTACACCTTC. The translation is CASSPGEPGGYTF.